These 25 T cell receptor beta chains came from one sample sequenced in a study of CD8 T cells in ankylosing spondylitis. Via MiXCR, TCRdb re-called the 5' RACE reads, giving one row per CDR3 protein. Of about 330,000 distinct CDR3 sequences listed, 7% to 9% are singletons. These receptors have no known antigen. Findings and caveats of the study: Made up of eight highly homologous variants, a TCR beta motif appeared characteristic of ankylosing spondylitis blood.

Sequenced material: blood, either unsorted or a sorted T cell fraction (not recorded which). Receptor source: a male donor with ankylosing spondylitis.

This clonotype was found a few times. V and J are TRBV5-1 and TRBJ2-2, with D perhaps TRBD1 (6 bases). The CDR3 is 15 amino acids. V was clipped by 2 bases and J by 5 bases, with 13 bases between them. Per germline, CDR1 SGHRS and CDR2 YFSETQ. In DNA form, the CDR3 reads TGCGCCAGCAGCTTAGACAGGCGTCGGACCGGGGAGCTGTTTTTT. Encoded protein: CASSLDRRRTGELFF.

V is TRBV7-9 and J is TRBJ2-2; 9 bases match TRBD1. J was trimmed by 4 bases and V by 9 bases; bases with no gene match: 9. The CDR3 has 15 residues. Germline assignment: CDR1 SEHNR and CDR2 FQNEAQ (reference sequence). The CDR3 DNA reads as TGTGCCAGTACAGAGGGACAGGGCTTCACCGGGGAGCTGTTTTTT. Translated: CASTEGQGFTGELFF.

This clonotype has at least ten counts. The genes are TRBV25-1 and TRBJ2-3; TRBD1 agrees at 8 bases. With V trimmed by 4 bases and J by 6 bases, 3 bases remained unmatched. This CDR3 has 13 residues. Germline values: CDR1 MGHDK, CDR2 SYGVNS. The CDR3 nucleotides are TGTGCCAGCAGTGGACAGGGGAGGGATACGCAGTATTTT. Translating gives CASSGQGRDTQYF.

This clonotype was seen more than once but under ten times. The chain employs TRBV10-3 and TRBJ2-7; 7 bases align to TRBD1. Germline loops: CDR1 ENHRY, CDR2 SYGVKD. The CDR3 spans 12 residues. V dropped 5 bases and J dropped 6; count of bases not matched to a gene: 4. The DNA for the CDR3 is TGTGCCATCAGTCGACAGGGATCCGAGCAGTACTTC. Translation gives CAISRQGSEQYF.

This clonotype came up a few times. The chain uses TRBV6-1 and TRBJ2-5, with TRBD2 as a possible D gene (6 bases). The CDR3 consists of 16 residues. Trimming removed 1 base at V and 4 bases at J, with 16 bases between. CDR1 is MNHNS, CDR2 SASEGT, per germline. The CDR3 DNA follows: TGTGCCAGCAGTGAAGTCTCCGTGGGAGGAGCAGAGACCCAGTACTTC. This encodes CASSEVSVGGAETQYF.

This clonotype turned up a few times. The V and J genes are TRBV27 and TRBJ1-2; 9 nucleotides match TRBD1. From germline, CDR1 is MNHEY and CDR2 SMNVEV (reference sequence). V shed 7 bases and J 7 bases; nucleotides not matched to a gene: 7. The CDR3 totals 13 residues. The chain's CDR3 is CASKGQGYFGYTF. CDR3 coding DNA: TGTGCCAGCAAGGGACAGGGCTATTTTGGCTACACCTTC.

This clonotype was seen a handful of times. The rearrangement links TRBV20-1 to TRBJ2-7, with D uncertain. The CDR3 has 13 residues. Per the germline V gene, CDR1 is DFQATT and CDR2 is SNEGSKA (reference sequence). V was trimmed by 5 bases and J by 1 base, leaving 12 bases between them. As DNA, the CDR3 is TGCAGTGCTCCCGGGCCAGGATCCTACGAGCAGTACTTC. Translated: CSAPGPGSYEQYF.

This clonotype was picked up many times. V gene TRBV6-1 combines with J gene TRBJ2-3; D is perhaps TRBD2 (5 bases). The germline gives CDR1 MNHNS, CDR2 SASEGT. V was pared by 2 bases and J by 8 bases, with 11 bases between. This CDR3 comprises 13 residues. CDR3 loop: CASSESDWTTQYF. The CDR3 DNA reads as TGTGCCAGCAGTGAATCGGACTGGACTACGCAGTATTTT.

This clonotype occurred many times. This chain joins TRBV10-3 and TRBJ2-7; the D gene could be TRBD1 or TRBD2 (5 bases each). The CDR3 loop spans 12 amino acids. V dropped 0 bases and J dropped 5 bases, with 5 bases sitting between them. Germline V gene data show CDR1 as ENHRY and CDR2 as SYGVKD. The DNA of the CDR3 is TGTGCCATCAGTGAGTCGGGACACGAGCAGTACTTC. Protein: CAISESGHEQYF.

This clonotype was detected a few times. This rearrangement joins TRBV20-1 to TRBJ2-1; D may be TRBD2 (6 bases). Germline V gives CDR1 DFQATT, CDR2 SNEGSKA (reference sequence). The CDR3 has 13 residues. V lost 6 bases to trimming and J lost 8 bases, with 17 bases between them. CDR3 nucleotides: TGCAGTGCGATGGACGGGGGTTGGGATGAGCAGTTCTTC. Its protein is CSAMDGGWDEQFF.

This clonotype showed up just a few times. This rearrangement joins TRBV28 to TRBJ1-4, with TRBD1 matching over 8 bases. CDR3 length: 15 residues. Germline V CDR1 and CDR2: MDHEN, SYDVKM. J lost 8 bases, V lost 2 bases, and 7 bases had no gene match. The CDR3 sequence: CASSLEGQAVEKLFF. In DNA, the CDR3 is TGTGCCAGCAGTTTAGAGGGACAGGCGGTAGAAAAACTGTTTTTT.

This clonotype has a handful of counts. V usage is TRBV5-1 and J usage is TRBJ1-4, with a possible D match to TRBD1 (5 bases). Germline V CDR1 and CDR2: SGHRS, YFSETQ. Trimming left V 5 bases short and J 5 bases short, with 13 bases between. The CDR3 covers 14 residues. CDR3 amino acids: CASSRDGLNEKLFF. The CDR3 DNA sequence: TGCGCCAGCAGTAGGGACGGCCTAAATGAAAAACTGTTTTTT.

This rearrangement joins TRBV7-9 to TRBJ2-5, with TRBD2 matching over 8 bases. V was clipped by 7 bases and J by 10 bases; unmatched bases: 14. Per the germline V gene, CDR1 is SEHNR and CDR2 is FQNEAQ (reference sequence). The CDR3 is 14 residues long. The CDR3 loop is CASNLPGGPRDQYF. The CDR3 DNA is TGTGCCAGCAATCTACCGGGAGGGCCCAGGGACCAGTACTTC.

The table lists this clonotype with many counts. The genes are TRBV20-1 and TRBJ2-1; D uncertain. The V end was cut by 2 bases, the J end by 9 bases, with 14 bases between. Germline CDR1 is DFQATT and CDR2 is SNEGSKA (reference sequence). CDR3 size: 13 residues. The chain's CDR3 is CSARTFDLGEQFF. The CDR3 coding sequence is TGCAGTGCTAGAACATTTGACTTGGGTGAGCAGTTCTTC.

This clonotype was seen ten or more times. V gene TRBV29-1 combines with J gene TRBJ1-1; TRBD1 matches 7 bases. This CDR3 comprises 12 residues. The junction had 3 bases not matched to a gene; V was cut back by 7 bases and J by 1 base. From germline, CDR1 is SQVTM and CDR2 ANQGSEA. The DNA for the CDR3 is TGCAGCGCCCGGACAGGGAACACTGAAGCTTTCTTT. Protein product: CSARTGNTEAFF. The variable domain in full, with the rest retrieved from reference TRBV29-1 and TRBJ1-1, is SAVISQKPSRDICQRGTSLTIQCQVDSQVTMMFWYRQQPGQSLTLIATANQGSEATYESGFVIDKFPISRPNLTFSTLTVSNMSPEDSSIYLCSARTGNTEAFFGQGTRLTVV.

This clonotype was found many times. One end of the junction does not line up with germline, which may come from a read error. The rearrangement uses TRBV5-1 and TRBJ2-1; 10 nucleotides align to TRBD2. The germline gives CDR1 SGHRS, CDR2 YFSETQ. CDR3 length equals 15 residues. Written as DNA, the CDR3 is TGTGCCAGCAGCTTACGGACTAGCGGATACAATGAGCAGTTCTTC. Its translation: CASSLRTSGYNEQFF.

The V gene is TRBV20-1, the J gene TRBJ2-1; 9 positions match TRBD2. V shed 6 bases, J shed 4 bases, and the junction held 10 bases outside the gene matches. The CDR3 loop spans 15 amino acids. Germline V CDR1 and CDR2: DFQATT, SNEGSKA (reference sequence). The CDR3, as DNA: TGCAGTGCCAGGGGTTTTGCGGGAGGGTACAATGAGCAGTTCTTC. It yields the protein CSARGFAGGYNEQFF.

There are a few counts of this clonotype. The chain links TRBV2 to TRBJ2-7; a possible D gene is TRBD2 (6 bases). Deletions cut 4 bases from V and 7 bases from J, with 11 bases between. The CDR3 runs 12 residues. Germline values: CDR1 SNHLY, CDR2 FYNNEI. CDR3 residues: CASSGGGVEQYF. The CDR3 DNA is TGTGCCAGCAGTGGGGGCGGGGTTGAGCAGTACTTC. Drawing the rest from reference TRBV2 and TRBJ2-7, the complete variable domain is EPEVTQTPSHQVTQMGQEVILRCVPISNHLYFYWYRQILGQKVEFLVSFYNNEISEKSEIFDDQFSVERPDGSNFTLKIRSTKLEDSAMYFCASSGGGVEQYFGPGTRLTVT.

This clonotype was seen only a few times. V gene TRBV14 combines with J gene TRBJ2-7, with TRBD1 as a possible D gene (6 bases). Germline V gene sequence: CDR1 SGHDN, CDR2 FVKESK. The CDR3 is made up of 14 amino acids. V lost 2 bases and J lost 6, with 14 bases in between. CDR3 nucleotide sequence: TGTGCCAGCAGCCAATCCAGGGGCTCTACCGAGCAGTACTTC. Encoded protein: CASSQSRGSTEQYF.

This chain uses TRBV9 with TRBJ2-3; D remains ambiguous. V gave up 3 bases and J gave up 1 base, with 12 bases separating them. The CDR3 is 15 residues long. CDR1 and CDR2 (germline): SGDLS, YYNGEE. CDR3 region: CASSGPTAGTDTQYF. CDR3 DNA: TGTGCCAGCAGCGGGCCTACCGCGGGCACAGATACGCAGTATTTT.

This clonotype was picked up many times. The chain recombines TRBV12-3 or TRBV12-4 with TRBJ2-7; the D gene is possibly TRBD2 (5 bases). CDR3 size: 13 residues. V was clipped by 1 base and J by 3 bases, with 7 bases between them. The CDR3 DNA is TGTGCCAGCAGTTTAGGGGAGCTCTACGAGCAGTACTTC. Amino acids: CASSLGELYEQYF.

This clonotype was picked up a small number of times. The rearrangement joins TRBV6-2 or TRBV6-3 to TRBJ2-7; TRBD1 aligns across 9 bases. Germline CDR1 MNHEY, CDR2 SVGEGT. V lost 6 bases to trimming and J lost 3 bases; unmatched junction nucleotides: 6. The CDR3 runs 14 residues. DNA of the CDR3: TGTGCCAGCAGGAACAGGGGGCCGAACTACGAGCAGTACTTC. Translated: CASRNRGPNYEQYF.

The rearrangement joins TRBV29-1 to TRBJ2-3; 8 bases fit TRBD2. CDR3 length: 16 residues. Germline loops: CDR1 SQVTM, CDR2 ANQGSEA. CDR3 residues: CGSKGRSGVSTDTQYF. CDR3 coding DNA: TGCGGGTCCAAAGGGCGTAGCGGGGTTAGCACAGATACGCAGTATTTT.

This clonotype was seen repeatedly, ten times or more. The DNA of the CDR3 is TGCGCCAGCAGCTTGGGAAGGGGGCGGAACACTGAAGCTTTCTTT. The encoded protein is CASSLGRGRNTEAFF. J is TRBJ1-1 and V is TRBV5-1, with 7 bases aligning to TRBD1. Germline-derived CDR1 and CDR2 are SGHRS and YFSETQ. The V segment lost 0 bases and the J segment 1 base; nucleotides outside the gene matches: 3. The CDR3 loop spans 15 amino acids. Full variable domain (outside the CDR3, taken from reference TRBV5-1 and TRBJ1-1): KAGVTQTPRYLIKTRGQQVTLSCSPISGHRSVSWYQQTPGQGLQFLFEYFSETQRNKGNFPGRFSGRQFSNSRSEMNVSTLELGDSALYLCASSLGRGRNTEAFFGQGTRLTVV.

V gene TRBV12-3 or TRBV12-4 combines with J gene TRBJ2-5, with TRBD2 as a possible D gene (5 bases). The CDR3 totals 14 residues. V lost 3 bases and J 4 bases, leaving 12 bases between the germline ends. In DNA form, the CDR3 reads TGTGCCAGCAGTTTCAGAGGGTCCGGAGAGACCCAGTACTTC. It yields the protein CASSFRGSGETQYF.